This T cell receptor beta chain stems from a study of blood T cell repertoires in COVID-19. Enrolled during active infection, Seattle patients were then followed longitudinally. The repertoire was sequenced with immunoSEQ multiplex PCR; TCRdb's copy has only in-frame clones and lacks some. The sample yields a few hundred thousand clones, around 90% seen once. The germline V and J ends were trimmed by 6 bases and 7 bases, with 12 bases remaining between them. This CDR3 region has 12 residues. Looked up from germline, CDR1 is MNHEY and CDR2 is SMNVEV (reference sequence). The origin of this receptor is a woman aged 60 to 75 with COVID-19, enrolled during active disease. This rearrangement joins TRBV27 to TRBJ1-2; D is uncertain. Sequencing was performed on peripheral blood. This chain's CDR3 is CASRAPGSGYTF. The CDR3 DNA is TGTGCCAGCAGGGCCCCGGGGTCTGGCTACACCTTC.